This passage covers 15 T cell receptor beta chains from one sample sequenced in a study of OX40 agonist ivuxolimab in advanced cancers. Profiled with immunoSEQ multiplex PCR; TCRdb holds only in-frame clones, not every one. The sample lists fewer than 50,000 clones, 87% occurring once. The input for sequencing was CD4+ or CD8+ T cells sorted from blood, taken in a trial of the OX40 agonist ivuxolimab. Receptor source: an adult with an advanced solid tumor such as melanoma, head and neck, liver or kidney cancer.

The CDR3 loop reads CASSHTTVQWDQVDYGYTF. CDR3 nucleotides: TGTGCCAGCAGCCACACAACGGTCCAATGGGATCAGGTTGACTATGGCTACACCTTC. The V call is TRBV7-2, the J call TRBJ1-2; no reliable D call. The V and J ends lost 5 bases and 3 bases respectively, with 28 bases between them. The germline V gene has CDR1 SGHTA and CDR2 FQGNSA. This CDR3 spans 19 amino acids. The variable domain in full, completed from reference TRBV7-2 and TRBJ1-2, reads GAGVSQSPSNKVTEKGKDVELRCDPISGHTALYWYRQSLGQGLEFLIYFQGNSAPDKSGLPSDRFSAERTGGSVSTLTIQRTQQEDSAVYLCASSHTTVQWDQVDYGYTFGSGTRLTVV.

This chain joins TRBV7-8 and TRBJ2-5, with D hard to call. The J call may be incorrect, as the DNA end agrees better with TRBJ2-7. CDR3 length: 13 amino acids. Germline CDR1 is SGHVS and CDR2 is FQNEAQ. The CDR3 protein is CASSFTGNYEQYF. In nucleotides, the CDR3 is TGTGCCAGCAGTTTTACTGGAAACTACGAGCAGTACTTC.

This sequence joins TRBV18 and TRBJ1-1; a weak D match, TRBD1 (5 bases). The germline V gene has CDR1 KGHSH and CDR2 LQKENI. This CDR3 spans 13 amino acids. Trimming cost V 6 bases and J 1 base, with 9 bases left between them. Here the CDR3 DNA reads TGTGCCAGCTCGGGGGTGGGGAACACTGAAGCTTTCTTT. It yields the protein CASSGVGNTEAFF.

The chain combines TRBV19 with TRBJ1-5; D is unresolved. Trimming left V 3 bases short and J 4 bases short, with 13 bases between. This CDR3 is built from 15 residues. Germline CDR1 and CDR2: LNHDA and SQIVND (reference sequence). Written as DNA, the CDR3 is TGTGCCAGTAGTATTTTGGGGAACAGTAATCAGCCCCAGCATTTT. Its protein product is CASSILGNSNQPQHF.

The chain carries TRBV27 and TRBJ1-1; no clear D. Per germline, CDR1 MNHEY and CDR2 SMNVEV (reference sequence). The ends were cut back, 3 bases at V and 0 bases at J, with 5 bases in the middle. The CDR3 is 13 amino acids. The chain's CDR3 is CASSFSVNTEAFF. The CDR3 DNA sequence: TGTGCCAGCAGTTTCTCGGTGAACACTGAAGCTTTCTTT.

The chain joins TRBV27 to TRBJ2-1, with no clear D. V shed 2 bases and J shed 8 bases, with 13 bases lying between them. The CDR3 length is 14 residues. Germline assignment: CDR1 MNHEY and CDR2 SMNVEV (reference sequence). The CDR3 DNA follows: TGTGCCAGCAGTTTAGGCCGCCGCCCCGATGAGCAGTTCTTC. Protein product: CASSLGRRPDEQFF.

This chain connects TRBV9 to TRBJ2-5; D may match TRBD1 or TRBD2 (5 bases each). V was shortened by 0 bases and J by 2 bases, with 11 bases between the two germline ends. Germline V gene lookup returns CDR1 SGDLS and CDR2 YYNGEE. The CDR3 consists of 15 residues. CDR3 loop: CASSVDGTQQETQYF. In DNA, the CDR3 is TGTGCCAGCAGCGTAGACGGGACGCAACAAGAGACCCAGTACTTC.

The genes are TRBV30 and TRBJ1-2, with unresolved D. Germline V gives CDR1 GTSNPN, CDR2 SVGIG (reference sequence). V was trimmed by 0 bases and J by 4 bases, leaving 21 bases between them. The CDR3 length is 17 residues. The CDR3 region has the DNA TGTGCCTGGAGTGTACCCGACGCAAGTGGGGTTGGCTATGGCTACACCTTC. Translated: CAWSVPDASGVGYGYTF.

This clone came up many times. This chain joins TRBV7-3 and TRBJ2-1; D might be TRBD2 (6 bases). Trimming took off 6 bases at V and 6 bases at J, with 15 bases between the two ends. Per germline, CDR1 SGHTA and CDR2 FQGTGA. The CDR3 runs 14 residues. CDR3: CASSSTGTFNEQFF. The CDR3, as DNA: TGTGCCAGCAGTTCCACGGGGACTTTCAATGAGCAGTTCTTC. Filled out from reference TRBV7-3 and TRBJ2-1, the complete variable domain reads GAGVSQTPSNKVTEKGKYVELRCDPISGHTALYWYRQSLGQGPEFLIYFQGTGAADDSGLPNDRFFAVRPEGSVSTLKIQRTERGDSAVYLCASSSTGTFNEQFFGPGTRLTVL.

This chain links TRBV27 with TRBJ1-3; no reliable D call. The CDR3 extends over 14 amino acids. The germline CDR1 and CDR2 sequences are MNHEY and SMNVEV (reference sequence). The V end was cut by 3 bases, the J end by 0 bases, with 6 bases between. The CDR3 reads CASSFRGSGNTIYF. In DNA, the CDR3 is TGTGCCAGCAGTTTTCGGGGCTCTGGAAACACCATATATTTT.

This chain joins TRBV7-9 and TRBJ1-1; no clear D gene. V was shortened by 3 bases and J by 6 bases, with 5 bases between the two germline ends. The germline CDR1 and CDR2 sequences are SEHNR and FQNEAQ (reference sequence). This CDR3 has 11 residues. Written as DNA, the CDR3 is TGTGCCAGCAGCTTGTACCCTGAAGCTTTCTTT. Encoded protein: CASSLYPEAFF.

The chain uses TRBV11-2 and TRBJ2-5; D perhaps matches TRBD2 (6 bases). The DNA matches TRBJ2-7 better at its end, which makes the J call doubtful. The CDR3 contains 14 residues. The germline V gene encodes CDR1 SGHAT and CDR2 FQNNGV. CDR3 sequence: CASSLEGTPYEQYF. CDR3 nucleotides: TGTGCCAGCAGCTTAGAAGGGACTCCCTACGAGCAGTACTTC.

This clone was detected only a few times. The rearrangement uses TRBV12-5 and TRBJ2-7; maybe TRBD2 (6 bases). The V and J ends lost 6 bases and 3 bases respectively, with 12 bases between them. The CDR3 is 13 residues long. In germline, CDR1 is LGHNT, CDR2 FRNRAP. The chain's CDR3 is CASGRGTYYEQYF. In DNA, the CDR3 is TGTGCTAGTGGGCGCGGGACTTACTACGAGCAGTACTTC.

In this sample, this clone turned up once. The rearrangement uses TRBV7-3 and TRBJ1-2; D is ambiguous. The V gene lost 1 base and the J gene lost 4 bases, with 10 bases spanning the gap. Germline V gives CDR1 SGHTA, CDR2 FQGTGA. This CDR3 comprises 14 residues. This CDR3 is CASSLKEGSYGYTF. The CDR3 DNA sequence: TGTGCCAGCAGCTTAAAGGAGGGCAGCTATGGCTACACCTTC.

The chain combines TRBV15 with TRBJ1-1, with D uncertain. The CDR3 is 15 amino acids. Germline lookup yields CDR1 LNHNV and CDR2 YYDKDF (reference sequence). Trimming stripped 0 bases from V and 1 base from J, with 9 bases between. The CDR3 DNA reads TGTGCCACCAGCAGAGAAAGGGAGAGGAACACTGAAGCTTTCTTT. The encoded protein is CATSRERERNTEAFF.